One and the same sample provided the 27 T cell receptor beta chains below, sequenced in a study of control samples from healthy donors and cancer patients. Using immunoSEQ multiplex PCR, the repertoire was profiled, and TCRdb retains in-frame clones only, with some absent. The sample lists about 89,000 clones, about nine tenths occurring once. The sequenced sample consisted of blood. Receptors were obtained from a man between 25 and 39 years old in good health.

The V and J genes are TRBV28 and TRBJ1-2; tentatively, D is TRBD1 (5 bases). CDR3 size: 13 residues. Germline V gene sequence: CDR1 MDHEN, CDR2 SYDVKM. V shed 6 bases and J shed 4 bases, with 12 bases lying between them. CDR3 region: CASSAGARYGYTF. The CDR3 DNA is TGTGCCAGCAGCGCCGGGGCCCGCTATGGCTACACCTTC.

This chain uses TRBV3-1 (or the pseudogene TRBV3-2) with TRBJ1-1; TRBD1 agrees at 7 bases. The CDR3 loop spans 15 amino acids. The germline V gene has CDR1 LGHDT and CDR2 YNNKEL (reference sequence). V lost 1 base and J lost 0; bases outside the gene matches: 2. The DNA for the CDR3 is TGTGCCAGCAGCCAAGGGGGACAGATGAACACTGAAGCTTTCTTT. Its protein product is CASSQGGQMNTEAFF.

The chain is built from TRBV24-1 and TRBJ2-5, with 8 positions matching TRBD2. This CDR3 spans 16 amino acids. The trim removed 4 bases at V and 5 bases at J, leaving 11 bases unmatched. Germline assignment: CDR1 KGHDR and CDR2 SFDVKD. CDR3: CATSDPGEGGGETQYF. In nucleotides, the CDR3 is TGTGCCACCAGTGACCCAGGGGAAGGCGGGGGGGAGACCCAGTACTTC.

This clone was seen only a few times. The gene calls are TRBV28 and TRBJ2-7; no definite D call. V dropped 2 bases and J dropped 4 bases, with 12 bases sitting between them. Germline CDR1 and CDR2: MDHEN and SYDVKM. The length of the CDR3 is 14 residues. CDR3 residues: CASSLMLNLYEQYF. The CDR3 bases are TGTGCCAGCAGTTTAATGCTTAACCTGTACGAGCAGTACTTC. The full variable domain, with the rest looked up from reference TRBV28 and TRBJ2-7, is DVKVTQSSRYLVKRTGEKVFLECVQDMDHENMFWYRQDPGLGLRLIYFSYDVKMKEKGDIPEGYSVSREKKERFSLILESASTNQTSMYLCASSLMLNLYEQYFGPGTRLTVT.

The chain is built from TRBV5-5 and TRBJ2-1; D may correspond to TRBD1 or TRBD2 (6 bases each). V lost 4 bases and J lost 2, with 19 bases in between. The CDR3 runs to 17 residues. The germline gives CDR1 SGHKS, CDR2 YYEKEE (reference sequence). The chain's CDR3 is CASSGGTPPNPYNEQFF. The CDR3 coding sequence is TGTGCCAGCAGCGGGGGGACACCTCCTAACCCCTACAATGAGCAGTTCTTC.

The CDR3 bases are TGCGCCAGCAGCCAAGAGGCTTGGACGGATAACACTGAAGCTTTCTTT. Translation: CASSQEAWTDNTEAFF. The gene calls are TRBV4-1 and TRBJ1-1; no reliable D call. The CDR3 runs to 16 residues. V was shortened by 0 bases and J by 2 bases, with 13 bases between the two germline ends. The germline V gene has CDR1 MGHRA and CDR2 YSYEKL.

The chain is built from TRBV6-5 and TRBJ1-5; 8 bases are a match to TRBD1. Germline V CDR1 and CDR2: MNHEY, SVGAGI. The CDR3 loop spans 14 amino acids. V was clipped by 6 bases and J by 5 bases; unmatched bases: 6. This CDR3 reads CASRSGTGDQPQHF. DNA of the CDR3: TGTGCCAGCAGATCCGGGACAGGAGATCAGCCCCAGCATTTT.

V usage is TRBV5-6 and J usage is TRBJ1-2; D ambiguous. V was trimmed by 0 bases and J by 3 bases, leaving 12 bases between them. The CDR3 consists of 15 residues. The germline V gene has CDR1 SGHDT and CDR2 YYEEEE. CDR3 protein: CASSLAGRGDYGYTF. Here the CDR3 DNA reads TGTGCCAGCAGCTTGGCCGGGCGGGGAGACTATGGCTACACCTTC. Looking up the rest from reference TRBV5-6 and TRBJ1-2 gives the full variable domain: DAGVTQSPTHLIKTRGQQVTLRCSPKSGHDTVSWYQQALGQGPQFIFQYYEEEERQRGNFPDRFSGHQFPNYSSELNVNALLLGDSALYLCASSLAGRGDYGYTFGSGTRLTVV.

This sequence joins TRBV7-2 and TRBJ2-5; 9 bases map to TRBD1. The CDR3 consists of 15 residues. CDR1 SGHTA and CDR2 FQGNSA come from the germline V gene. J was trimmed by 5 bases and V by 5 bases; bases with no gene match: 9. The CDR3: CASSPRQGGIETQYF. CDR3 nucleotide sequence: TGTGCCAGCAGCCCACGACAGGGGGGAATTGAGACCCAGTACTTC.

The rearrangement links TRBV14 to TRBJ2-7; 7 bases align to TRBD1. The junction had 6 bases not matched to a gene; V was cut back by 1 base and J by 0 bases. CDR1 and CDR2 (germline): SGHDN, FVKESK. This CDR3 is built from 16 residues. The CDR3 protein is CASSQGRTGFSYEQYV. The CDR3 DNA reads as TGTGCCAGCAGCCAAGGTCGGACAGGCTTCTCCTACGAGCAGTACGTC.

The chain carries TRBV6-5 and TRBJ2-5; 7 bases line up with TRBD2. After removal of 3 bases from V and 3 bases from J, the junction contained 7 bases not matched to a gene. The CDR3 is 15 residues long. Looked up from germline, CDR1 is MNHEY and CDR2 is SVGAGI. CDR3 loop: CASSYWSSGEETQYF. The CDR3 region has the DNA TGTGCCAGCAGTTATTGGTCTAGCGGTGAAGAGACCCAGTACTTC.

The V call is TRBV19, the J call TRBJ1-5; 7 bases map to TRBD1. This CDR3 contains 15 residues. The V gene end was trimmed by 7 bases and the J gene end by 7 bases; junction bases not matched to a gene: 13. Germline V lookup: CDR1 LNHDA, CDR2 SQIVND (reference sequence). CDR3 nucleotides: TGTGCCAGTATGGGGCAGGGGGACGGGTTGCAGCCCCAGCATTTT. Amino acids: CASMGQGDGLQPQHF.

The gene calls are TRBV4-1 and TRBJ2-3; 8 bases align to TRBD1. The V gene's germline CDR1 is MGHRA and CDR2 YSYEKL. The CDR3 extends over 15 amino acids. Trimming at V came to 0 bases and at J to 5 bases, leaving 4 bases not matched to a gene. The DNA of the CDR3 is TGCGCCAGCAGCCAAGAGGACAGGGTGGGAGATACGCAGTATTTT. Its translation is CASSQEDRVGDTQYF.

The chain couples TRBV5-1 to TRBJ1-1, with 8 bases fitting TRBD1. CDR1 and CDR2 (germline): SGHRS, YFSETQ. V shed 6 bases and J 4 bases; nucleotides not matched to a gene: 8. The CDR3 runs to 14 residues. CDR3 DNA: TGCGCCAGCACTGGATGGGGACAGGCCACTGAAGCTTTCTTT. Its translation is CASTGWGQATEAFF.

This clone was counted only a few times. CDR3 nucleotide sequence: TGTGCCAGCAGTTACGGCCAGGTTAACACCGGGGAGCTGTTTTTT. The encoded protein is CASSYGQVNTGELFF. The rearrangement uses TRBV6-5 and TRBJ2-2; D is undetermined. The CDR3 runs to 15 residues. The V gene's germline CDR1 is MNHEY and CDR2 SVGAGI. V lost 2 bases, J lost 2 bases, and 9 bases lay in between.

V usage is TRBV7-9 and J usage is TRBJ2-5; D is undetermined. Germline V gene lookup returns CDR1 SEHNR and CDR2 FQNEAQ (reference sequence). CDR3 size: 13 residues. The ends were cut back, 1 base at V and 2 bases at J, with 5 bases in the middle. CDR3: CASSLVRQETQYF. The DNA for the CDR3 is TGTGCCAGCAGCTTAGTTAGACAAGAGACCCAGTACTTC.

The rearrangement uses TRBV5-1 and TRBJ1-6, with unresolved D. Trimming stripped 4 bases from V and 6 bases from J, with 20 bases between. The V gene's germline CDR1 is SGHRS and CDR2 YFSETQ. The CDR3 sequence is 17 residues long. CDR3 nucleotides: TGCGCCAGCAGCCATGAAGGCCAGACGAACACTAATTCACCCCTCCACTTT. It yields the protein CASSHEGQTNTNSPLHF. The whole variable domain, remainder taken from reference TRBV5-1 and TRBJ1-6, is KAGVTQTPRYLIKTRGQQVTLSCSPISGHRSVSWYQQTPGQGLQFLFEYFSETQRNKGNFPGRFSGRQFSNSRSEMNVSTLELGDSALYLCASSHEGQTNTNSPLHFGNGTRLTVT.

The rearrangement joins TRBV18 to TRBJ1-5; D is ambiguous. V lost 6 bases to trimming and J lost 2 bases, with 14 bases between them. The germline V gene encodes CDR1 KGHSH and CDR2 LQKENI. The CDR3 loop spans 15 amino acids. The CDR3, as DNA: TGTGCCAGCTCCCCCGCGGTTTTTGGCAATCAGCCCCAGCATTTT. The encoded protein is CASSPAVFGNQPQHF.

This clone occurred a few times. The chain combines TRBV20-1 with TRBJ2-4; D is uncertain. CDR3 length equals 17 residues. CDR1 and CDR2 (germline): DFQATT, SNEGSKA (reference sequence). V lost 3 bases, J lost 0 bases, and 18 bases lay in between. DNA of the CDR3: TGCAGTGCTAGTACCGGTTTTTCAAGCTTAGCCAAAAACATTCAGTACTTC. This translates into CSASTGFSSLAKNIQYF.

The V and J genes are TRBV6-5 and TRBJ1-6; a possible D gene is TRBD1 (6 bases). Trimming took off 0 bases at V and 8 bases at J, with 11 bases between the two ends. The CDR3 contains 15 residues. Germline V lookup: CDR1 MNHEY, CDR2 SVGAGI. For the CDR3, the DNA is TGTGCCAGCAGTTACTCTCGGACAGTCGATTCACCCCTCCACTTT. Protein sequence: CASSYSRTVDSPLHF.

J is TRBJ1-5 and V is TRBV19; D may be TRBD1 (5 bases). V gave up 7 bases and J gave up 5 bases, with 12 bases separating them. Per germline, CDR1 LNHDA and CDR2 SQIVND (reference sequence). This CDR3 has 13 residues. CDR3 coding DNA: TGTGCCAGTAATCAGGGTAGAGATCAGCCCCAGCATTTT. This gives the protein CASNQGRDQPQHF. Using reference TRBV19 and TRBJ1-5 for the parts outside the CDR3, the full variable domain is DGGITQSPKYLFRKEGQNVTLSCEQNLNHDAMYWYRQDPGQGLRLIYYSQIVNDFQKGDIAEGYSVSREKKESFPLTVTSAQKNPTAFYLCASNQGRDQPQHFGDGTRLSIL.

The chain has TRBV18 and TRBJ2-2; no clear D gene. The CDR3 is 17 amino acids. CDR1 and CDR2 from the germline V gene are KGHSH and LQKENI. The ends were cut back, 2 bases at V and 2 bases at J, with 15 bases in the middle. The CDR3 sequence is CASSPFFGWGNTGELFF. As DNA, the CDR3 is TGTGCCAGCTCACCATTCTTTGGATGGGGAAACACCGGGGAGCTGTTTTTT.

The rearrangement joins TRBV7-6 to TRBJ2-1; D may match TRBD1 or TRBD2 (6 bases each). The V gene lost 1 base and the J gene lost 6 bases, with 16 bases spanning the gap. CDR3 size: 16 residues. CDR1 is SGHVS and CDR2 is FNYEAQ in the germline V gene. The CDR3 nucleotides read TGTGCCAGCAGCTTAGGGCTTGGATGGGGGGCCAATGAGCAGTTCTTC. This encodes CASSLGLGWGANEQFF. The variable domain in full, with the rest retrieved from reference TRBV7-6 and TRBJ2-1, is GAGVSQSPRYKVTKRGQDVALRCDPISGHVSLYWYRQALGQGPEFLTYFNYEAQQDKSGLPNDRFSAERPEGSISTLTIQRTEQRDSAMYRCASSLGLGWGANEQFFGPGTRLTVL.

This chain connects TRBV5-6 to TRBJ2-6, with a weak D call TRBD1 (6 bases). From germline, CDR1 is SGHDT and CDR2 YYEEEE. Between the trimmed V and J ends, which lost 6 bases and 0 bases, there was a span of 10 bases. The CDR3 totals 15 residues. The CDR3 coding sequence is TGTGCCAGCAACAGGGAATTCTCTGGGGCCAACGTCCTGACTTTC. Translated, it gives CASNREFSGANVLTF.

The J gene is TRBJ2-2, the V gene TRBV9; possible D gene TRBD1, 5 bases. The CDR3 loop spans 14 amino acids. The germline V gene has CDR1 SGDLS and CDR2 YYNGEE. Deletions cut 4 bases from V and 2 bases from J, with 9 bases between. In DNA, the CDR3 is TGTGCCAGCAGCCCAGGGTTTAACACCGGGGAGCTGTTTTTT. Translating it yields CASSPGFNTGELFF. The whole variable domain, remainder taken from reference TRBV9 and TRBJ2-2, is DSGVTQTPKHLITATGQRVTLRCSPRSGDLSVYWYQQSLDQGLQFLIQYYNGEERAKGNILERFSAQQFPDLHSELNLSSLELGDSALYFCASSPGFNTGELFFGEGSRLTVL.

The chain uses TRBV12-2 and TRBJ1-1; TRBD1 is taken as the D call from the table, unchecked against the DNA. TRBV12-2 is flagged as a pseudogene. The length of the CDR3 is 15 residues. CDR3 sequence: CASRLGDRADTEAFF. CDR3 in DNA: TGTGCAAGTCGCTTGGGGGACAGGGCCGACACTGAAGCTTTCTTT.

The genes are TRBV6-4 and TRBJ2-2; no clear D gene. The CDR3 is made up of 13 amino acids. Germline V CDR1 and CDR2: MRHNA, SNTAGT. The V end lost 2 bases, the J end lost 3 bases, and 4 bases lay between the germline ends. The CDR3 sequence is CASSDRDTGELFF. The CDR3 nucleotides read TGTGCCAGCAGTGACCGGGACACCGGGGAGCTGTTTTTT.